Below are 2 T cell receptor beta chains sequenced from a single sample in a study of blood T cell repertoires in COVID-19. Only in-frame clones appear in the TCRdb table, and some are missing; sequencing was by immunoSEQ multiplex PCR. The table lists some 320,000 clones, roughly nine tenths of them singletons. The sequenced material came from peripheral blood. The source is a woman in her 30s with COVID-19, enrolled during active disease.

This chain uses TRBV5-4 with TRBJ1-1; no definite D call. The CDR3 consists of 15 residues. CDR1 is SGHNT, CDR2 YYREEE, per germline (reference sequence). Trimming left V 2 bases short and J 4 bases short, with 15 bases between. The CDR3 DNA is TGTGCCAGCAGCTTCGGAAATCGCGGGCCCACTGAAGCTTTCTTT. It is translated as CASSFGNRGPTEAFF. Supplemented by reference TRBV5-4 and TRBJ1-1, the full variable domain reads ETGVTQSPTHLIKTRGQQVTLRCSSQSGHNTVSWYQQALGQGPQFIFQYYREEENGRGNFPPRFSGLQFPNYSSELNVNALELDDSALYLCASSFGNRGPTEAFFGQGTRLTVV.

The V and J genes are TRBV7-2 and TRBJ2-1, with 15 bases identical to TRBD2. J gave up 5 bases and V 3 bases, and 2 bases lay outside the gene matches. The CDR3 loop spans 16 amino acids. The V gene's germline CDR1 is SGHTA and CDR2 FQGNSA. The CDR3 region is CASSFGLAGGDNEQFF. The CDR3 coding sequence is TGTGCCAGCAGCTTCGGACTAGCGGGGGGGGACAATGAGCAGTTCTTC. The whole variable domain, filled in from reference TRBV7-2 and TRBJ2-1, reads GAGVSQSPSNKVTEKGKDVELRCDPISGHTALYWYRQSLGQGLEFLIYFQGNSAPDKSGLPSDRFSAERTGGSVSTLTIQRTQQEDSAVYLCASSFGLAGGDNEQFFGPGTRLTVL.